This T cell receptor (beta chain) emerged from a study of blood T cell repertoires in COVID-19. Study overall: The cDNA or gDNA used as material had been derived from T cells, B-cell-depleted T cells, or PBMCs.

Adults between roughly 18 and 89 years of age took part from 24 US areas. Only in-frame clones appear in the TCRdb table, and some are missing; sequencing was by immunoSEQ multiplex PCR. The sample holds almost 400,000 clones, over 85% seen once. Sequenced input: PBMCs or T cells enriched from blood (not recorded which). The clonotype originates from a woman aged 25 to 45 who had recovered from COVID-19.

The CDR3 nucleotides are TGTGCCAGCAGCTTAGTTCGGGCGACAGGGAATGAAAAACTGTTTTTT. Residues: CASSLVRATGNEKLFF. The chain recombines TRBV7-2 with TRBJ1-4, with 7 bases that match TRBD1. With 1 base clipped from V and 5 bases from J, the junction kept 7 bases outside the gene matches. CDR3 length equals 16 residues. In germline, CDR1 is SGHTA, CDR2 FQGNSA.